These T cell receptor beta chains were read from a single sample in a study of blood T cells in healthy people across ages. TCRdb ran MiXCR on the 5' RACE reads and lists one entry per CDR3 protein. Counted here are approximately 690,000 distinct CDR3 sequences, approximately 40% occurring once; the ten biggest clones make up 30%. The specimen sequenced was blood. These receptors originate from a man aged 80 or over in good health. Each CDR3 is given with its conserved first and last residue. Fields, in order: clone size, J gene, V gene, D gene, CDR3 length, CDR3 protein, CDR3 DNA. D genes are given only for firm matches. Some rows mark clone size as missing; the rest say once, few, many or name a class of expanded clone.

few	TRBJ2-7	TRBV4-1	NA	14	CASSQDVQGYEQYF	TGCGCCAGCAGCCAAGACGTACAGGGTTACGAGCAGTACTTC
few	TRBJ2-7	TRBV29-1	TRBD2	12	CSVEVGTTEQYF	TGCAGCGTTGAAGTCGGGACTACTGAGCAGTACTTC
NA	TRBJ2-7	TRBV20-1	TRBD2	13	CSARSGGVVEQYF	TGCAGTGCTAGAAGCGGGGGGGTAGTCGAGCAGTACTTC
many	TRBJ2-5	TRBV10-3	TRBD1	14	CAIRGTGGQETQYF	TGTGCCATCAGGGGGACAGGGGGACAAGAGACCCAGTACTTC
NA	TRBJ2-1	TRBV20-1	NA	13	CSARGIKNNEQFF	TGCAGTGCTAGAGGGATCAAGAACAATGAGCAGTTCTTC
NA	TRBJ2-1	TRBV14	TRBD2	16	CASSQDASGVGNEQFF	TGTGCCAGCAGCCAAGATGCTAGCGGGGTGGGTAATGAGCAGTTCTTC
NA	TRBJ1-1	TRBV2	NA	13	CASRVRGNTEAFF	TGTGCCAGCAGGGTACGGGGGAACACTGAAGCTTTCTTT
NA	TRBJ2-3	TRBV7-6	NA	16	CASSQRPFASTDTQYF	TGTGCCAGCAGCCAAAGACCCTTCGCTAGCACAGATACGCAGTATTTT
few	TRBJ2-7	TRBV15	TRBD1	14	CATSRTGGSYEQYF	TGTGCCACCAGCAGAACAGGGGGCTCCTACGAGCAGTACTTC
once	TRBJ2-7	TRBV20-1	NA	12	CSTGQGGSEQYF	TGCAGTACTGGACAGGGCGGGAGCGAGCAGTACTTC
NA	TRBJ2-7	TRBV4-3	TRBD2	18	CASSQDEGFGTTNNEQYF	TGCGCCAGCAGCCAAGACGAGGGTTTCGGGACTACTAACAATGAGCAGTACTTC
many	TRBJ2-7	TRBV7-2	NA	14	CASSSSGGIGEQYF	TGTGCCAGCAGCTCATCCGGGGGCATTGGCGAGCAGTACTTC
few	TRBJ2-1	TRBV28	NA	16	CASSPSPQRVAHEQFF	TGTGCCAGCAGTCCATCCCCCCAGCGGGTGGCGCATGAGCAGTTCTTC
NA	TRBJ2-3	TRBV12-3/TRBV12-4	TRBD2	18	CASSLARLAGGSTDTQYF	TGTGCCAGCAGTTTAGCGAGGCTAGCGGGGGGGAGCACAGATACGCAGTATTTT
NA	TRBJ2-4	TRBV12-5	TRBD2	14	CASGPGLAGGPRYF	TGTGCTAGTGGACCCGGACTAGCGGGAGGCCCGAGGTACTTC
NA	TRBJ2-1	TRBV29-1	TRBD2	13	CSVVLAGGNEQFF	TGCAGCGTTGTACTAGCGGGGGGAAATGAGCAGTTCTTC
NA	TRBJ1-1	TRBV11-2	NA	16	CASSPFSTGMNTEAFF	TGTGCCAGCAGCCCCTTTTCAACAGGGATGAACACTGAAGCTTTCTTT
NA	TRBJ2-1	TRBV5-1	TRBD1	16	CASSAAGQGPYNGQFF	TGCGCCAGCAGCGCGGCAGGACAGGGGCCCTACAATGGGCAGTTCTTC
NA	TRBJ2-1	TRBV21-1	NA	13	CASSRRTSGVLFF	TGTGCCAGCAGCAGGCGGACTAGCGGGGTCCTGTTCTTC
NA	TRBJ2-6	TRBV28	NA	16	CAGSSKGHSGANVLTF	TGTGCCGGCAGCTCCAAAGGTCACTCTGGGGCCAACGTCCTGACTTTC
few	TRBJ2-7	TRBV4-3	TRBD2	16	CASSRTVSSGAYEQYF	TGCGCCAGCAGCCGCACAGTCTCTAGCGGGGCCTACGAGCAGTACTTC
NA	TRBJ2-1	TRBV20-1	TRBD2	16	CSAGLGGLAGGLGQFF	TGCAGTGCCGGATTAGGGGGACTAGCGGGAGGGCTTGGGCAGTTCTTC
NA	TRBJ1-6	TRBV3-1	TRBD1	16	CASSRLGEGADSPLHF	TGTGCCAGCAGCCGACTTGGGGAGGGGGCTGATTCACCCCTCCACTTT
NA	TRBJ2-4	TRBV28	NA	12	CASGLRVNIQYF	TGTGCCAGCGGGTTGAGAGTAAACATTCAGTACTTC
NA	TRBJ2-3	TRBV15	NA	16	CATSGSGTSSTDTQYF	TGTGCCACCAGCGGATCCGGGACAAGCTCCACAGATACGCAGTATTTT
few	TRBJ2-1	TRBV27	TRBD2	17	CASSGSGRTLSYNEQFF	TGTGCCAGCAGTGGTAGCGGGAGGACCTTATCCTACAATGAGCAGTTCTTC
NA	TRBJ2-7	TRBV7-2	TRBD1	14	CASSPDRLSYEQYF	TGTGCCAGCAGCCCGGACAGGCTCTCCTACGAGCAGTACTTC
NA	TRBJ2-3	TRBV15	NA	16	CATSRGGGGPLGTQYF	TGTGCCACCAGCAGAGGTGGCGGGGGCCCTTTGGGTACGCAGTATTTT
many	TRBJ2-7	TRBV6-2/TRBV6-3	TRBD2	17	CASSSGLAGGFTYEQYF	TGTGCCAGCAGCTCCGGACTAGCGGGAGGTTTTACCTACGAGCAGTACTTC
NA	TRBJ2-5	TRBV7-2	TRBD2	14	CASSVGGRRETQYF	TGTGCCAGCAGCGTGGGCGGGAGGCGGGAGACCCAGTACTTC
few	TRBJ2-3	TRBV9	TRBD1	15	CASSARQGHTDTQYF	TGTGCCAGCAGCGCCCGACAGGGCCACACAGATACGCAGTATTTT
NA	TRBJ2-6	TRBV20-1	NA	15	CSARGPRTGANVLTF	TGCAGTGCTAGAGGTCCTCGAACTGGGGCCAACGTCCTGACTTTC
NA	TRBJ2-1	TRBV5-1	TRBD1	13	CASSSTGFNEQFF	TGCGCCAGCAGCTCGACAGGGTTTAATGAGCAGTTCTTC
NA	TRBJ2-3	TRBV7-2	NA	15	CASSSMQGRVDTQYF	TGTGCCAGCAGCTCGATGCAGGGTCGGGTTGATACGCAGTATTTT
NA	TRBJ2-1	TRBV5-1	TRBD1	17	CASSPGPRQGSYNEQFF	TGCGCCAGCAGCCCCGGACCCCGACAGGGGTCCTACAATGAGCAGTTCTTC
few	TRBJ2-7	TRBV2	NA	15	CASSEPEGGGYEQYF	TGTGCCAGCAGTGAGCCTGAAGGGGGGGGATACGAGCAGTACTTC
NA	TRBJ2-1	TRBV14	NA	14	CASRGRGSYNEQFF	TGTGCCAGCAGGGGACGGGGGTCCTACAATGAGCAGTTCTTC
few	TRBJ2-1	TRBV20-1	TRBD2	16	CSASRREGYRDNEQFF	TGCAGTGCCTCCCGTCGGGAGGGCTATCGGGACAATGAGCAGTTCTTC
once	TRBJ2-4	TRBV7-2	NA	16	CASGYLPGEAKNIQYF	TGTGCCAGCGGCTACCTACCAGGGGAAGCCAAAAACATTCAGTACTTC
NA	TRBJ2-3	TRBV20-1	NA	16	CSARAEASVILNTQYF	TGCAGTGCTAGAGCGGAGGCTAGCGTCATTTTGAATACGCAGTATTTT
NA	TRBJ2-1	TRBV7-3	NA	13	CASSPFRNDEQFF	TGTGCCAGCAGCCCCTTCCGCAACGATGAGCAGTTCTTC
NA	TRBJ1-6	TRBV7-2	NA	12	CASSSDWRLLHF	TGTGCCAGCAGCTCTGATTGGCGGCTCCTCCACTTT
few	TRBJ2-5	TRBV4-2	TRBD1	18	CASSQGFGQGRVQETQYF	TGTGCCAGCAGCCAAGGCTTCGGACAGGGAAGAGTCCAAGAGACCCAGTACTTC
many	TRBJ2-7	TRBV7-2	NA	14	CASSLAGDTYEQYF	TGTGCCAGCAGCTTAGCGGGGGATACCTACGAGCAGTACTTC
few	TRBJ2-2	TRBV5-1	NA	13	CASSFKGSGELFF	TGCGCCAGCAGCTTTAAGGGATCCGGGGAGCTGTTTTTT